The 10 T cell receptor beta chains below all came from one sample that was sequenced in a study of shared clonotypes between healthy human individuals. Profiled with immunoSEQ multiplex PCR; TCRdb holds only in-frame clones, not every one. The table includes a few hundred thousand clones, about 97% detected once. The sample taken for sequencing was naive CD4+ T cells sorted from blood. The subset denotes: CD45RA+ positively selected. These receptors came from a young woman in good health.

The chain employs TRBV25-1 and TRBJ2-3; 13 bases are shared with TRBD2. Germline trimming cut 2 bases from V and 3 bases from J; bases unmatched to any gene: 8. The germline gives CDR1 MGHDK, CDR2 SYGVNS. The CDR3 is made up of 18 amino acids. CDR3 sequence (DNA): TGTGCCAGCAGTGAAGGGACTAGCGGGGCCCTTTTGACAGATACGCAGTATTTT. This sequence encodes CASSEGTSGALLTDTQYF.

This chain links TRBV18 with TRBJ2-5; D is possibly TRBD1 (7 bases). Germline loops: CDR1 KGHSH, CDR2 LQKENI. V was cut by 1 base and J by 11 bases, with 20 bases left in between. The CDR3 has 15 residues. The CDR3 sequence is CASSPRSDRDSEQYF. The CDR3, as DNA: TGTGCCAGCTCACCACGGTCCGACAGGGACTCGGAGCAGTACTTC.

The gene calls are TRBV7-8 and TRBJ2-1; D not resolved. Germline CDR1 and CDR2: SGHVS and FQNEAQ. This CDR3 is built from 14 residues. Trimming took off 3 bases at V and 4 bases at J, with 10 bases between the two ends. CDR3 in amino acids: CASSFLDTYNEQFF. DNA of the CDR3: TGTGCCAGCAGCTTTTTAGACACTTACAATGAGCAGTTCTTC.

CDR3: CASSIERGHTEAFF. The DNA for the CDR3 is TGTGCCAGTAGTATTGAAAGGGGGCATACTGAAGCTTTCTTT. This sequence joins TRBV19 and TRBJ1-1, with 7 bases fitting TRBD1. The germline gives CDR1 LNHDA, CDR2 SQIVND (reference sequence). The J segment lost 5 bases and the V segment lost 3 bases, leaving 6 bases of the junction unmatched. There are 14 residues in the CDR3. Supplemented by reference TRBV19 and TRBJ1-1, the full variable domain reads DGGITQSPKYLFRKEGQNVTLSCEQNLNHDAMYWYRQDPGQGLRLIYYSQIVNDFQKGDIAEGYSVSREKKESFPLTVTSAQKNPTAFYLCASSIERGHTEAFFGQGTRLTVV.

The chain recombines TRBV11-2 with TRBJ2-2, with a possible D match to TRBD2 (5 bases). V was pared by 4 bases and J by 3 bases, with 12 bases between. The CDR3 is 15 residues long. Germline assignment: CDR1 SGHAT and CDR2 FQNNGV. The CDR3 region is CASSSLSGYTGELFF. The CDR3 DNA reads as TGTGCCAGCAGCTCTCTAAGCGGATACACCGGGGAGCTGTTTTTT.

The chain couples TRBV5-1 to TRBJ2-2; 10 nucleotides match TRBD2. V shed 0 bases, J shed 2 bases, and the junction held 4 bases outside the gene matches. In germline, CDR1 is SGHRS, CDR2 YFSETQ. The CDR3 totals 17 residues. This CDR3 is CASSLASGSLNTGELFF. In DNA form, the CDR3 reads TGCGCCAGCAGCTTGGCTAGCGGGAGTTTAAACACCGGGGAGCTGTTTTTT.

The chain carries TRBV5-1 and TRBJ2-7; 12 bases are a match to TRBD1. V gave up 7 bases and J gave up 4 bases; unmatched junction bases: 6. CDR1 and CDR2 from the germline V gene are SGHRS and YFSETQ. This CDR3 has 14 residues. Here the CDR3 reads CASRQGQGAYEQYF. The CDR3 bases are TGCGCCAGCCGCCAGGGACAGGGGGCTTACGAGCAGTACTTC.

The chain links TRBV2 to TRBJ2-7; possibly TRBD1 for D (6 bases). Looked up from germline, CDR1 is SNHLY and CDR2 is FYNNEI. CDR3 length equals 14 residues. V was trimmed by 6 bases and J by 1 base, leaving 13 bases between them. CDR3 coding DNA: TGTGCCAGCAGCCCCCGGACAGTATCCTACGAGCAGTACTTC. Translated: CASSPRTVSYEQYF.

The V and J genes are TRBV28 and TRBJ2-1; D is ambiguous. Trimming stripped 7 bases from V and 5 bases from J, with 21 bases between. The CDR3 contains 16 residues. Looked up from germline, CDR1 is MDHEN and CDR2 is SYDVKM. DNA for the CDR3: TGTGCCAGCAATCATGCCGCTCTAGGGCACCACAATGAGCAGTTCTTC. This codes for CASNHAALGHHNEQFF.

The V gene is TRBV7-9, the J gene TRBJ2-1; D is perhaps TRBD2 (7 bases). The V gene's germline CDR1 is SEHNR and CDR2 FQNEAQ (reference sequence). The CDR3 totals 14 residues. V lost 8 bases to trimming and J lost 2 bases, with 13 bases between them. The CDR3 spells CASLPGGTYNEQFF. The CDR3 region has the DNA TGTGCCAGCCTCCCGGGGGGCACCTACAATGAGCAGTTCTTC.